The T cell receptor beta chain under discussion was sequenced for a study of blood T cell repertoires in COVID-19. The repertoire was sequenced with immunoSEQ multiplex PCR; TCRdb's copy has only in-frame clones and lacks some. The data show 50,000 to 65,000 clones, with 65% to 90% seen just once and more than 2.5% held by the top ten. Germline V CDR1 and CDR2: SGHVT, SQSDAQ. There are 14 residues in the CDR3. The V and J ends lost 5 bases and 6 bases respectively, with 14 bases between them. This receptor was obtained from a man aged 50 to 60 with active COVID-19. Material for sequencing was peripheral blood. The chain links TRBV7-4 to TRBJ1-5, with D possibly TRBD1 on 6 matching bases. The chain's CDR3 is CASSVTGRPQPQHF. Here the CDR3 DNA reads TGTGCCAGCAGCGTTACAGGGCGGCCTCAGCCCCAGCATTTT.